This TCR beta chain was documented in a study of T cell changes during pregnancy in multiple sclerosis (dated by TCRdb to between 2018 and 2021). In terms of the full investigation: In women with multiple sclerosis, the researchers looked at how the T cell repertoire shifted as pregnancy progressed.

This clone was detected once. Its antigen has not been determined. No qualities accompany the bases; no much larger clone lies one base away. Library method: the immunoSEQ multiplex PCR assay. Here the immuneACCESS table is served through TCRdb, limited to in-frame sequences with V and J called. Missing clones are a known gap in these copies; in checked studies unresolved V genes cover under half, and the rest lacks a known reason. Present in this sample are around 70,000 clones, 80% to 95% of which were seen just once. The top ten clones comprise 1.5% to 2% of the sample. The sequences come from peripheral blood, collected in the first trimester of pregnancy. This sequence was found in a female donor in good health, enrolled as a control in a pregnancy study.

CDR3 sequence: CASSEPGKNQPQHF. The DNA is as follows: TGTGCCAGCAGTGAACCGGGGAAAAATCAGCCCCAGCATTTT. The sequence links TRBV28 to TRBJ1-5; the D gene is unclear. Reading from cysteine to phenylalanine, the CDR3 counts 14 amino acids. Only the CDR3 DNA stays, 42 bases, in frame from base 1. V loses 5 bases of germline sequence and J loses 4 bases, and the interval between the two ends is 12 bases. CDR1 and CDR2 were assigned from the germline V gene as MDHEN and SYDVKM.